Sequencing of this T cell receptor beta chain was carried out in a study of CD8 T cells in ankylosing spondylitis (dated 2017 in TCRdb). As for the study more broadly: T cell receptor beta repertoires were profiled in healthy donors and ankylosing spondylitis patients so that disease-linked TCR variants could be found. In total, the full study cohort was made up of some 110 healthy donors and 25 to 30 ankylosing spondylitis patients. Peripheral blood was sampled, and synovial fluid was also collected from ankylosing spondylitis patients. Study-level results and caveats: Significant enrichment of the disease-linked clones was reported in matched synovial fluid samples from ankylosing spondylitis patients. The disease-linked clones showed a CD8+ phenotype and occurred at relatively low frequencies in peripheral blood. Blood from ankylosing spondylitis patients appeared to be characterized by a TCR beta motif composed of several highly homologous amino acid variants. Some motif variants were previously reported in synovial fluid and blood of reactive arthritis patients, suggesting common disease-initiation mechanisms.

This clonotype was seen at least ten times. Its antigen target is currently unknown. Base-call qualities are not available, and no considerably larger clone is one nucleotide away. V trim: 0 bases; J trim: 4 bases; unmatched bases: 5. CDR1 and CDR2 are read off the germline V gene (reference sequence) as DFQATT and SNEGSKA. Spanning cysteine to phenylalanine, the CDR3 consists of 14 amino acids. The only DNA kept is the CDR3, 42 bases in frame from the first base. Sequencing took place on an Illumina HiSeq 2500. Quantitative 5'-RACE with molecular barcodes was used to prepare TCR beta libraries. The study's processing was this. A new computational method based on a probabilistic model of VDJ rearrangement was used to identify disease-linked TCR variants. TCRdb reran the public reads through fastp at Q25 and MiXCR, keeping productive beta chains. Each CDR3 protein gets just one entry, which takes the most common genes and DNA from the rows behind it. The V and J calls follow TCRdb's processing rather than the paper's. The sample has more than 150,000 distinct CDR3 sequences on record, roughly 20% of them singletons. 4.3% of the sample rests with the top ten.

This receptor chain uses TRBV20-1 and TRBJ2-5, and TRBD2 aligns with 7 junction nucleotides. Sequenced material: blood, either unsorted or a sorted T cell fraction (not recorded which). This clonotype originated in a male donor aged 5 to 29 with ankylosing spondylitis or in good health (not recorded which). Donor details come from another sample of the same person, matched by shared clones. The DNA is TGCAGTGCTAGAGATACGGGAGGACGAGAGACCCAGTACTTC. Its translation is CSARDTGGRETQYF.